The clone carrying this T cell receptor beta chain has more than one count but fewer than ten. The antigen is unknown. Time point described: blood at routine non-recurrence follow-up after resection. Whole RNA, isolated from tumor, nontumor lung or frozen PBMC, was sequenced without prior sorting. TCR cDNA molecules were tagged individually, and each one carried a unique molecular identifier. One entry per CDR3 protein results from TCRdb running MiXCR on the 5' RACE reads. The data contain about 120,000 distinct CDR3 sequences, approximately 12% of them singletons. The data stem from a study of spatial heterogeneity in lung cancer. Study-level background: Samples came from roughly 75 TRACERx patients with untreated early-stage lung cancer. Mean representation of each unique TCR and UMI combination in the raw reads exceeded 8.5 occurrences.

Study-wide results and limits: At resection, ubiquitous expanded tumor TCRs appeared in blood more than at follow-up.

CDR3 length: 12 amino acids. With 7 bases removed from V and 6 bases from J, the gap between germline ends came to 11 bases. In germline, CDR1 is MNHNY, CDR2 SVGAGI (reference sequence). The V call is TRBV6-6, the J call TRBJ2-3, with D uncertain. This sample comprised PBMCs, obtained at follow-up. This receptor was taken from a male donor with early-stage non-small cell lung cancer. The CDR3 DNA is TGTGCCAGCACCGCCCCACCGGATACGCAGTATTTT. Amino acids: CASTAPPDTQYF.